This record looks at one T cell receptor beta chain sequence and its context. The target antigen is unknown. The data are from a study of T cell repertoires in cytomegalovirus infection. Study summary: It can be stated that public TCR beta signatures indicated CMV infection as well as a matching HLA type.

The CDR3 extends over 19 amino acids. V was trimmed by 3 bases and J by 2 bases, leaving 26 bases between them. Germline V gene data show CDR1 as LNHDA and CDR2 as SQIVND (reference sequence). Each CDR3 protein gets one entry after TCRdb re-called the reads with MiXCR. The sample lists approximately 730,000 distinct CDR3 sequences; roughly 33% were seen once. The source is a human donor in good health (CMV status not recorded). Some clones in this sample may be carry-over from other donors' samples. The sequencing here drew on cultured PBMCs, taken from culture after CMV antigen stimulation. The chain couples TRBV19 to TRBJ2-7, with D perhaps TRBD1 or TRBD2 (6 bases each). The CDR3 DNA is TGTGCCAGTAGTATCCGAATGTTGAATACAGGGACTGGGCCCTACGAGCAGTACTTC. It codes for CASSIRMLNTGTGPYEQYF.